What follows are 6 T cell receptor beta chains derived from one specimen sequenced in a study of Graves' ophthalmopathy and Graves' hyperthyroidism. RNA served as the template for amplifying TCR beta CDR3 regions. Following a first-round RT-PCR that used HTBI primers, a second-round multiplex PCR was carried out. TCRdb reprocessed the multiplex PCR reads via MiXCR and lists one record per CDR3 protein. The repertoire has roughly 600,000 distinct CDR3 sequences, approximately 37% of them found once; the top ten carry 4% to 5%. The sequenced sample was peripheral blood or thyroid tissue (not recorded which). These receptors were taken from an adult man with Graves' hyperthyroidism.

This clonotype was seen ten or more times. The CDR3 DNA reads TGCGCCAGCAGTCCCCGCGGGACAGCTCAGGGGGCGAACACTGAAGCTTTCTTT. Its protein product is CASSPRGTAQGANTEAFF. The V gene is TRBV5-1, the J gene TRBJ1-1; 8 nucleotides agree with TRBD1. The CDR3 runs to 18 residues. Looked up from germline, CDR1 is SGHRS and CDR2 is YFSETQ. V lost 5 bases, J lost 1 base, and 16 bases stayed unmatched.

The CDR3 bases are TGCAGCGTTGGGCCGGACGGCTTAACCTACGAGCAGTACTTC. It specifies CSVGPDGLTYEQYF. The chain carries TRBV29-1 and TRBJ2-7; D not resolved. Looked up from germline, CDR1 is SQVTM and CDR2 is ANQGSEA. The CDR3 covers 14 residues. Trimming pared 4 bases from V and 2 bases from J, leaving 15 bases between.

The genes are TRBV7-8 and TRBJ2-7; D not certain. The J call may be faulty, since TRBJ2-1 better matches the DNA end. The CDR3 length is 11 residues. In germline, CDR1 is SGHVS, CDR2 FQNEAQ. The CDR3 DNA sequence: TGTGCCAGCAGCTTAGCGGATGAGCAGTTCTTC. This gives the protein CASSLADEQFF.

This clonotype turned up a few times. The V gene is TRBV11-2, the J gene TRBJ2-7; D tentatively fits TRBD1 or TRBD2 (6 bases each). The V gene lost 0 bases and the J gene lost 10 bases, with 16 bases spanning the gap. Germline V gives CDR1 SGHAT, CDR2 FQNNGV. The CDR3 is 14 amino acids. This chain's CDR3 is CASSLDGGRDAQYF. The CDR3 region has the DNA TGTGCCAGCAGCTTAGATGGGGGGCGCGATGCCCAGTACTTC.

The rearrangement joins TRBV29-1 to TRBJ1-1, with 9 bases identical to TRBD1. The trim removed 7 bases at V and 6 bases at J, leaving 6 bases unmatched. There are 12 residues in the CDR3. The germline V gene encodes CDR1 SQVTM and CDR2 ANQGSEA. The CDR3 loop is CSGGQGRPEAFF. The CDR3, as DNA: TGCAGCGGTGGACAGGGGAGGCCTGAAGCTTTCTTT. The full variable domain, completed using reference TRBV29-1 and TRBJ1-1, is SAVISQKPSRDICQRGTSLTIQCQVDSQVTMMFWYRQQPGQSLTLIATANQGSEATYESGFVIDKFPISRPNLTFSTLTVSNMSPEDSSIYLCSGGQGRPEAFFGQGTRLTVV.

This clonotype appeared once. One end of the junction fails to match germline, which may point to a read error. The CDR3: CSVVTGSSAF. As DNA, the CDR3 is TGCAGCGTTGTCACAGGGTCCTCGGCTTTC. The chain couples TRBV29-1 to TRBJ2-6; maybe TRBD1 (6 bases). The CDR3 spans 10 residues. Germline CDR1 reads SQVTM; CDR2 reads ANQGSEA.